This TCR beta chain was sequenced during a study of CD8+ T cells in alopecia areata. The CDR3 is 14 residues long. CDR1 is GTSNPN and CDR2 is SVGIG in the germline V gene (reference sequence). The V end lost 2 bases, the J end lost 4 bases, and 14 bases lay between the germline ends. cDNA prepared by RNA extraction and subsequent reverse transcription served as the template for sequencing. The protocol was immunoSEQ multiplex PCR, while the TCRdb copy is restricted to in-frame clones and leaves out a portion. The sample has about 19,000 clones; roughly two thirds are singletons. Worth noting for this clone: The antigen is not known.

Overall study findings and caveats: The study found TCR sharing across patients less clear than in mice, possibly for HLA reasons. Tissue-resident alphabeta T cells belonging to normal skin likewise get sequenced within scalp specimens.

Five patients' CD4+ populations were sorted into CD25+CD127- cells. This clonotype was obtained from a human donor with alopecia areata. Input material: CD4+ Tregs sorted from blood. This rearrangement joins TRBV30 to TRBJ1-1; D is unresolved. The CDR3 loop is CAWSRELVRTEAFF. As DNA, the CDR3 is TGTGCCTGGAGTCGGGAGTTAGTTCGCACTGAAGCTTTCTTT.